This TCR beta chain was identified during a study of liver allograft versus peripheral blood T cells. Study context: Recipients' peripheral blood T cell receptor repertoires were compared with those in transplanted livers.

MiXCR was run by TCRdb on the reads, yielding one entry per CDR3 protein. The table includes over 9,000 distinct CDR3 sequences, 20% to 30% detected once. This clonotype occurred a few times. What it binds is unknown. Trimming removed 4 bases from V and 5 bases from J; junction bases left unmatched: 12. The germline CDR1 and CDR2 sequences are MNHNS and SASEGT. This CDR3 spans 17 amino acids. Study findings and constraints: Reports indicated that T cell receptor repertoires inside liver allografts differed from those in peripheral blood.

This sequence was found in a human patient who had a liver transplant. Some of the T cells might come from the graft donor. V and J are TRBV6-1 and TRBJ1-1; 11 positions match TRBD1. The CDR3 DNA is TGTGCCAGCAGTGGGGCCGGGACAGGGGGTTCATTGACTGAAGCTTTCTTT. It translates to CASSGAGTGGSLTEAFF.